This paragraph reports one T cell receptor (beta chain). This entry comes from a study of T cells after somatic rescue of genetic block. Unmatched junction bases numbered 10, after V lost 4 bases and J lost 4 bases. The CDR3 spans 17 residues. Germline loops: CDR1 LGHNA, CDR2 YNFKEQ. Here immunoSEQ multiplex PCR was the method, and the copy in TCRdb shows in-frame clones only, minus some. The sample records tens of thousands of clones, about 90% being singletons. The TCR was taken from a man aged 35 to 55. Sequencing was done on a sample of peripheral blood mononuclear cells (PBMCs). The chain is built from TRBV4-2 and TRBJ2-5, with 12 bases identical to TRBD2. CDR3 sequence reads: CASSPGLAGGNIETQYF. In DNA, the CDR3 is TGTGCCAGCAGCCCGGGGCTAGCGGGAGGGAATATAGAGACCCAGTACTTC.